This T cell receptor beta chain appears in the sequencing data of a study of blood T cell repertoires in COVID-19. Study details: From T cells, B-cell-depleted T cells, or PBMCs came the material, which was cDNA or gDNA.

Participant-reported clinical history was the basis for cohort assignment. Before being deemed recovered, Cohort 3 donors had two negative PCRs, clearance, or symptom resolution. This CDR3 spans 14 amino acids. With 0 bases clipped from V and 9 bases from J, the junction kept 5 bases outside the gene matches. Germline V gives CDR1 SGHNT, CDR2 YYREEE (reference sequence). In the authors' workflow: Nucleated cell counts were estimated from reference gene primer amplification. Here immunoSEQ multiplex PCR was the method, and the copy in TCRdb shows in-frame clones only, minus some. That table gives V, J and clone size, and the DNA gave D and trimming. The repertoire holds about 320,000 clones, with 80% to 90% as singletons.

The chain recombines TRBV5-4 with TRBJ2-1; TRBD2 agrees at 8 bases. The source is a man aged 25-45 years who had recovered from COVID-19. The sample consisted of PBMCs or T cells enriched from blood (not recorded which). CDR3 region: CASSLAGREGEQFF. The CDR3 DNA reads TGTGCCAGCAGCTTGGCCGGTCGGGAGGGTGAGCAGTTCTTC.